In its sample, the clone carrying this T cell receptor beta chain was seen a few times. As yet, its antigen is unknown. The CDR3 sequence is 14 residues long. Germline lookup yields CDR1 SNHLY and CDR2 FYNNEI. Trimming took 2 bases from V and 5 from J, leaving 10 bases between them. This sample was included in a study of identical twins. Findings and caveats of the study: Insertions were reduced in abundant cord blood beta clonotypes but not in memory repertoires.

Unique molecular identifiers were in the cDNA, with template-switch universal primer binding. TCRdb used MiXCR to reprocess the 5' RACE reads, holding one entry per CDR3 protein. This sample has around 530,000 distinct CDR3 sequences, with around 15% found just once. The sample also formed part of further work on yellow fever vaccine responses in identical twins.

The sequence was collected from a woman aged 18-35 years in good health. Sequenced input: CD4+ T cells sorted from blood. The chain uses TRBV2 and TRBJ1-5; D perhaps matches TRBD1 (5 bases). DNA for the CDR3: TGTGCCAGCAGTGAATCCAGGGAGGATCAGCCCCAGCATTTT. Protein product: CASSESREDQPQHF. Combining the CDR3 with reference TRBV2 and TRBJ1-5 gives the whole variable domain EPEVTQTPSHQVTQMGQEVILRCVPISNHLYFYWYRQILGQKVEFLVSFYNNEISEKSEIFDDQFSVERPDGSNFTLKIRSTKLEDSAMYFCASSESREDQPQHFGDGTRLSIL.